These 10 T cell receptor beta chains came from one sample sequenced in a study of T cell responses to AZD1222 COVID-19 vaccine. Sequenced by immunoSEQ multiplex PCR; TCRdb stores in-frame clones only, minus some. Here the sample spans tens of thousands of clones, more than 70% being singletons. This sample comprised peripheral blood, obtained 28 days after the second AZD1222 dose. The receptors were sampled from an adult who received the AZD1222 COVID-19 vaccine.

The chain has TRBV18 and TRBJ2-2; D possibly corresponds to TRBD1 (6 bases). CDR1 KGHSH and CDR2 LQKENI come from the germline V gene. V lost 6 bases to trimming and J lost 6 bases, with 23 bases between them. The CDR3 is 17 residues long. CDR3 in amino acids: CASSLSLGQGTSGELFF. The CDR3 DNA reads TGTGCCAGCTCCCTCAGCCTGGGCCAGGGGACGTCCGGGGAGCTGTTTTTT.

The chain carries TRBV5-1 and TRBJ2-7, with TRBD2 matching 7 bases. With V trimmed by 6 bases and J by 4 bases, 10 bases remained unmatched. Germline lookup yields CDR1 SGHRS and CDR2 YFSETQ. The CDR3 contains 14 residues. DNA for the CDR3: TGCGCCAGCAACGGCGGGCGGGAGAGGTACGAGCAGTACTTC. It codes for CASNGGRERYEQYF.

This clone was detected once. The chain employs TRBV7-3 and TRBJ2-3, with TRBD2 matching over 11 bases. V lost 2 bases and J lost 5; bases outside the gene matches: 6. CDR1 SGHTA and CDR2 FQGTGA come from the germline V gene. The CDR3 sequence is 16 residues long. This chain's CDR3 is CASSLLTSGSGDTQYF. DNA for the CDR3: TGTGCCAGCAGCTTATTAACTAGCGGGAGTGGAGATACGCAGTATTTT.

For the CDR3, the DNA is TGTGCCAGCAGCGGGAGCGTGTCTGAGCAGTTCTTC. It specifies CASSGSVSEQFF. The V call is TRBV11-2, the J call TRBJ2-1, with D possibly matching TRBD2 (5 bases). Trimming cost V 5 bases and J 9 bases, with 11 bases left between them. The germline V gene has CDR1 SGHAT and CDR2 FQNNGV. This CDR3 is 12 amino acids long. Supplemented by reference TRBV11-2 and TRBJ2-1, the full variable domain reads EAGVAQSPRYKIIEKRQSVAFWCNPISGHATLYWYQQILGQGPKLLIQFQNNGVVDDSQLPKDRFSAERLKGVDSTLKIQPAKLEDSAVYLCASSGSVSEQFFGPGTRLTVL.

Concerning this clone itself: The same CDR3 arises from other DNA sequences in this sample as well. V usage is TRBV2 and J usage is TRBJ1-5, with 8 bases matching TRBD1. The V gene end was trimmed by 7 bases and the J gene end by 4 bases; junction bases not matched to a gene: 3. The length of the CDR3 is 13 residues. From germline, CDR1 is SNHLY and CDR2 FYNNEI. CDR3 protein: CASKGQVNQPQHF. As DNA, the CDR3 is TGTGCCAGCAAGGGACAGGTGAATCAGCCCCAGCATTTT.

This chain uses TRBV27 with TRBJ1-4; D uncertain. Germline-derived CDR1 and CDR2 are MNHEY and SMNVEV (reference sequence). Trimming pared 4 bases from V and 0 bases from J, leaving 12 bases between. The CDR3 is made up of 16 amino acids. The CDR3 DNA follows: TGTGCCAGCAGTTCCAGAGCGAGGACAACTAATGAAAAACTGTTTTTT. Amino acid sequence: CASSSRARTTNEKLFF.

The rearrangement joins TRBV7-9 to TRBJ1-6; 7 bases map to TRBD1. The CDR3 is 15 residues long. Germline CDR1 reads SEHNR; CDR2 reads FQNEAQ (reference sequence). The V and J ends lost 5 bases and 5 bases, in that order; junction bases with no gene match: 6. The CDR3 bases are TGTGCCAGCAGCCCCGGGACAGCCAATAATTCACCCCTCCACTTT. Translating it yields CASSPGTANNSPLHF.

The chain recombines TRBV29-1 with TRBJ1-1; tentative D call: TRBD1 (5 bases). The CDR3 contains 14 residues. Looked up from germline, CDR1 is SQVTM and CDR2 is ANQGSEA. The V end lost 6 bases, the J end lost 0 bases, and 14 bases lay between the germline ends. CDR3 residues: CSVLDIWMNTEAFF. CDR3 nucleotides: TGCAGCGTGCTGGACATTTGGATGAACACTGAAGCTTTCTTT.

J is TRBJ1-5 and V is TRBV18; D remains ambiguous. The germline CDR1 and CDR2 sequences are KGHSH and LQKENI. The CDR3 has 14 amino acids. V lost 8 bases and J 2 bases, leaving 13 bases between the germline ends. Here the CDR3 reads CASTSDLGNQPQHF. The CDR3 DNA reads TGTGCCAGCACATCTGACCTGGGCAATCAGCCCCAGCATTTT.

The V call is TRBV19, the J call TRBJ1-2; 7 bases align to TRBD1. The junction had 1 base not matched to a gene; V was cut back by 7 bases and J by 2 bases. The CDR3 is 12 residues long. Germline-derived CDR1 and CDR2 are LNHDA and SQIVND (reference sequence). The CDR3 loop is CASNRGNYGYTF. In nucleotides, the CDR3 is TGTGCCAGTAACAGGGGCAACTATGGCTACACCTTC.